This entry describes one T cell receptor (beta chain). A much bigger clone sits one base away, suggesting this may be a read error. Together with a sample-barcoded 5' primer, a J-beta primer mix was included in a second PCR lasting about 6 to 11 cycles. TCRdb itself ran the 5' RACE reads through MiXCR, one entry per CDR3 protein. The sample lists about 1.5 million distinct CDR3 sequences, 35% to 45% seen once, with about 3.8% in the top ten. V lost 6 bases and J lost 2, with 17 bases in between. The CDR3 is made up of 15 amino acids. This specimen comes from a study of blood T cells in healthy people across ages.

The TCR sequence derives from a woman aged 18-29 years in good health. V and J are TRBV12-3 or TRBV12-4 and TRBJ2-7; D uncertain. Sequencing used blood. The CDR3 sequence: CASSQIVGSPYEQYF. The DNA for the CDR3 is TGTGCCAGCAGCCAAATCGTCGGTAGCCCCTACGAGCAGTACTTC.